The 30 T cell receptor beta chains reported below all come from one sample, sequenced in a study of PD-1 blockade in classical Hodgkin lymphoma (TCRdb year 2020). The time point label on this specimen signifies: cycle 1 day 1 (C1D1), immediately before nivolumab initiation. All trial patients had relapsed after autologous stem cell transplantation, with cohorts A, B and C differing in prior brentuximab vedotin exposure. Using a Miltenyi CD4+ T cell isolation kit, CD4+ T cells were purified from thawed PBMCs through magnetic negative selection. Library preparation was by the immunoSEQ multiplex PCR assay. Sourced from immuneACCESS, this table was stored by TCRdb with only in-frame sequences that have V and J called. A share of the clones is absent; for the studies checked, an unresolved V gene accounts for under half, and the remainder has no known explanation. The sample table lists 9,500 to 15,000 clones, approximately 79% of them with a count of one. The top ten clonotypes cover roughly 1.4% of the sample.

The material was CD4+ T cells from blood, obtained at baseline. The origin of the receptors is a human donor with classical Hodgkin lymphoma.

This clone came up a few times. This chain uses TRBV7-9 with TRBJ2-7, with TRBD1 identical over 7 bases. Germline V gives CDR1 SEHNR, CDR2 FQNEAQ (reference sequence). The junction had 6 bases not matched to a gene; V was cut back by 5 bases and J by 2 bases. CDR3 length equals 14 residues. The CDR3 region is CASSPRTGPYEQYF. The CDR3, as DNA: TGTGCCAGCAGCCCGCGGACAGGTCCCTACGAGCAGTACTTC.

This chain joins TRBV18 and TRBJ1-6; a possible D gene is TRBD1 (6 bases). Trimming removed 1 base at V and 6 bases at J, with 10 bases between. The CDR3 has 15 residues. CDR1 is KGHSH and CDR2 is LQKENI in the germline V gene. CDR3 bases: TGTGCCAGCTCACCACAGCCAGGGGCTAATTCACCCCTCCACTTT. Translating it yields CASSPQPGANSPLHF.

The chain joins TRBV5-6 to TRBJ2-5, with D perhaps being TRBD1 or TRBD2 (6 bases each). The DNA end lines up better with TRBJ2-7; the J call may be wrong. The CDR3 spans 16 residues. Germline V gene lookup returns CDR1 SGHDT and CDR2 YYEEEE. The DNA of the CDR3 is TGTGCCAGCAGCTTGTTGGACGGGGGCCGATCCTACGAGCAGTACTTC. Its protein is CASSLLDGGRSYEQYF.

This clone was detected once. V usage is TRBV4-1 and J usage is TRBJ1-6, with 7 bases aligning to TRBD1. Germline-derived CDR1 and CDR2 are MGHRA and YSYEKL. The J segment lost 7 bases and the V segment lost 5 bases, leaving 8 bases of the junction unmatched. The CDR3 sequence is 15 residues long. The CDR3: CASSVRDSQNSPLHF. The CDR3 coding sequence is TGCGCCAGCAGCGTCAGGGACAGCCAAAATTCACCCCTCCACTTT.

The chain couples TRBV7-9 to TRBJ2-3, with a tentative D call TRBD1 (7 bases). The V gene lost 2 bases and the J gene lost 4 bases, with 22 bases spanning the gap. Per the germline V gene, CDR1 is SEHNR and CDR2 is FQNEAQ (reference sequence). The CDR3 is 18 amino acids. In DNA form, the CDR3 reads TGTGCCAGCAGCTTAAGAGCTGGCGGGACAGCTGATCCAGATACGCAGTATTTT. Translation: CASSLRAGGTADPDTQYF.

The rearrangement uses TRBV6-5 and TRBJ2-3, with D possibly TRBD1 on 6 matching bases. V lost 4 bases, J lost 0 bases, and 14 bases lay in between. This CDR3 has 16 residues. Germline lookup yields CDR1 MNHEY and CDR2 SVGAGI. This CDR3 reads CASSFSRGLSTDTQYF. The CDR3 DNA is TGTGCCAGCAGTTTTTCTAGGGGGTTAAGCACAGATACGCAGTATTTT.

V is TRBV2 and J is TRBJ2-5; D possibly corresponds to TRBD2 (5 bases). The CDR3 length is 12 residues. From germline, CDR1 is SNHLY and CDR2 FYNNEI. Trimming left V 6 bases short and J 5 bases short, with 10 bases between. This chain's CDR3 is CASRTPGETQYF. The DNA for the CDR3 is TGTGCCAGCAGGACCCCGGGGGAGACCCAGTACTTC.

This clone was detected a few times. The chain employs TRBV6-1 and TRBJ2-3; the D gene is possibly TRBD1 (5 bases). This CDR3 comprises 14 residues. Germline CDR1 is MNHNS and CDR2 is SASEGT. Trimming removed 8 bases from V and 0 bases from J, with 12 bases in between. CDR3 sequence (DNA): TGTGCCAGCGCTAGGGCAGGGAGCACAGATACGCAGTATTTT. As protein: CASARAGSTDTQYF.

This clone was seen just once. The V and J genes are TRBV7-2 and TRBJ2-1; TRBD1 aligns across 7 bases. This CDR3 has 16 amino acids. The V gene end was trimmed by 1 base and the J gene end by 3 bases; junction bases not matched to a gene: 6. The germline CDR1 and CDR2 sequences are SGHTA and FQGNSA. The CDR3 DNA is TGTGCCAGCAGCTTAGGAGGACAGGTGGTCTACAATGAGCAGTTCTTC. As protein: CASSLGGQVVYNEQFF.

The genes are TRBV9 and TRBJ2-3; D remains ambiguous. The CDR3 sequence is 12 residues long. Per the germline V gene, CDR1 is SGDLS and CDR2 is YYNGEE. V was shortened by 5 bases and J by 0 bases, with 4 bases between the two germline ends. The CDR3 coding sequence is TGTGCCAGCAGGGGTAGCACAGATACGCAGTATTTT. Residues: CASRGSTDTQYF.

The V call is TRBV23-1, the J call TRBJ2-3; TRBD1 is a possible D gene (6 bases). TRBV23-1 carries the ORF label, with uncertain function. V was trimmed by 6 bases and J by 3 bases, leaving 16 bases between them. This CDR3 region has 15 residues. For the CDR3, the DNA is TGCGCCAGCAGCCCGGGACACAAACTTACAGATACGCAGTATTTT. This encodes CASSPGHKLTDTQYF.

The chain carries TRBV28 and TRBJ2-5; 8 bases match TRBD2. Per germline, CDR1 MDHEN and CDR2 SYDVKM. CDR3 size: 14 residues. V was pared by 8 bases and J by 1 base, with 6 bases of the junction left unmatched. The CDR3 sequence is CASSGGGFQETQYF. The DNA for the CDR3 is TGTGCCAGCTCTGGCGGGGGGTTCCAAGAGACCCAGTACTTC.

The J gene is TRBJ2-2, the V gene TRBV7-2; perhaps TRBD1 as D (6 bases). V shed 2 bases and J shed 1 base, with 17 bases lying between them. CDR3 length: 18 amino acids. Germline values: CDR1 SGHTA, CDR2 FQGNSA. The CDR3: CASSLWGPLRMNTGELFF. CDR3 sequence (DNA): TGTGCCAGCAGCTTATGGGGGCCTTTAAGGATGAACACCGGGGAGCTGTTTTTT.

The CDR3 loop reads CASSLIDTQYF. CDR3 in DNA: TGCGCCAGCAGCTTAATAGATACGCAGTATTTT. The chain has TRBV10-2 and TRBJ2-3; D gene unclear. CDR3 length equals 11 residues. With 6 bases removed from V and 5 bases from J, the gap between germline ends came to 6 bases. The germline V gene encodes CDR1 WSHSY and CDR2 SAAADI.

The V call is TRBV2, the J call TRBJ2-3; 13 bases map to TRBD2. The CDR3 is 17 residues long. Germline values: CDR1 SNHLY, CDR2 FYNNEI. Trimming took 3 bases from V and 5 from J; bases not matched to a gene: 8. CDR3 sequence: CASSDSGTSGVLDTQYF. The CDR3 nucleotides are TGTGCCAGCAGTGACTCTGGGACTAGCGGGGTATTAGATACGCAGTATTTT.

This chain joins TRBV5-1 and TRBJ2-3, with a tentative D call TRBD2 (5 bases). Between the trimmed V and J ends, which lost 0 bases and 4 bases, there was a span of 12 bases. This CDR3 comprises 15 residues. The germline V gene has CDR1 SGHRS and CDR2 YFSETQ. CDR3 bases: TGCGCCAGCAGCTTGGGCGGGCCTCGGGCAGATACGCAGTATTTT. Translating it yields CASSLGGPRADTQYF.

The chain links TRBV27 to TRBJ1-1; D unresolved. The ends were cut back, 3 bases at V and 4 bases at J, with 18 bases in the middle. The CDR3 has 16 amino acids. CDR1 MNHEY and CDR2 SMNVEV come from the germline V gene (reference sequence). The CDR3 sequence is CASSFTAGLPSTEAFF. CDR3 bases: TGTGCCAGCAGTTTTACTGCCGGACTCCCTAGCACTGAAGCTTTCTTT.

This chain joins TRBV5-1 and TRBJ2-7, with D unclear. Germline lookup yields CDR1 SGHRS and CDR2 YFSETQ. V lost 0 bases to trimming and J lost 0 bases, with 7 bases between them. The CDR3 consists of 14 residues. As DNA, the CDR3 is TGCGCCAGCAGCTTGGCCCAGGTCTCCTACGAGCAGTACTTC. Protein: CASSLAQVSYEQYF.

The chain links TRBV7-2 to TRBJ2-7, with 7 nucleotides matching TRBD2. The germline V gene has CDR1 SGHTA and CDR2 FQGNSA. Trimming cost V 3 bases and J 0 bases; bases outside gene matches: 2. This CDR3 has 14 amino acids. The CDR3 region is CASSFGRSSYEQYF. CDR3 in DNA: TGTGCCAGCAGCTTCGGGAGGAGCTCCTACGAGCAGTACTTC. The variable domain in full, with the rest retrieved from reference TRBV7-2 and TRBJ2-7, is GAGVSQSPSNKVTEKGKDVELRCDPISGHTALYWYRQSLGQGLEFLIYFQGNSAPDKSGLPSDRFSAERTGGSVSTLTIQRTQQEDSAVYLCASSFGRSSYEQYFGPGTRLTVT.

CDR3 DNA sequence: TGTGCCAGCAGCCGGCCGGAGCCCAGCTCTGGGGCCAACGTCCTGACTTTC. This gives the protein CASSRPEPSSGANVLTF. This sequence joins TRBV7-3 and TRBJ2-6; D is undetermined. Germline CDR1 is SGHTA and CDR2 is FQGTGA. Trimming removed 5 bases at V and 0 bases at J, with 14 bases between. The CDR3 has 17 residues.

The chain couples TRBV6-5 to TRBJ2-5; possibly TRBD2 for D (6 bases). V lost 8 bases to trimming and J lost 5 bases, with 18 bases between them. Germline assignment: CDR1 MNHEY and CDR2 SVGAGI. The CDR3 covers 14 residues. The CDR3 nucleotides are TGTGCCAGCGGGGGGTGGGGTGCAATTGAGACCCAGTACTTC. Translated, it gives CASGGWGAIETQYF.

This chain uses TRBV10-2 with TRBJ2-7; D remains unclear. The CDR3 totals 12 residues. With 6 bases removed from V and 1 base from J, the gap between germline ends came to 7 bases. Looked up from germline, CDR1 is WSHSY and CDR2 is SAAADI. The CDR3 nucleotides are TGCGCCAGCAGCGATTCGTCCTACGAGCAGTACTTC. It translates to CASSDSSYEQYF.

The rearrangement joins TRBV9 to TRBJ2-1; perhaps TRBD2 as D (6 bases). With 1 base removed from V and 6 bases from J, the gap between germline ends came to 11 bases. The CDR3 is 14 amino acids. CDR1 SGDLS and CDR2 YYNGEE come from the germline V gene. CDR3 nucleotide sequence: TGTGCCAGCAGCGTATACGGGACTTTCAATGAGCAGTTCTTC. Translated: CASSVYGTFNEQFF. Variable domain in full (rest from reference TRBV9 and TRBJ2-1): DSGVTQTPKHLITATGQRVTLRCSPRSGDLSVYWYQQSLDQGLQFLIQYYNGEERAKGNILERFSAQQFPDLHSELNLSSLELGDSALYFCASSVYGTFNEQFFGPGTRLTVL.

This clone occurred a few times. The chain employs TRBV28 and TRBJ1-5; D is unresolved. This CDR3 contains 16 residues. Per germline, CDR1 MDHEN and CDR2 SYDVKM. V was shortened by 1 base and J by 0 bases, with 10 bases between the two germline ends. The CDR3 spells CASSLLSGNSNQPQHF. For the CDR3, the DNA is TGTGCCAGCAGTTTATTATCGGGGAATAGCAATCAGCCCCAGCATTTT. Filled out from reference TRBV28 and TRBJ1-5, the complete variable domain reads DVKVTQSSRYLVKRTGEKVFLECVQDMDHENMFWYRQDPGLGLRLIYFSYDVKMKEKGDIPEGYSVSREKKERFSLILESASTNQTSMYLCASSLLSGNSNQPQHFGDGTRLSIL.

The CDR3 is CASSGGRDSDGYTF. The CDR3 DNA sequence: TGTGCCAGCAGTGGTGGCAGGGACAGCGATGGCTACACCTTC. V usage is TRBV6-1 and J usage is TRBJ1-2; TRBD1 agrees at 7 bases. The CDR3 sequence is 14 residues long. The germline V gene has CDR1 MNHNS and CDR2 SASEGT. The V segment lost 4 bases and the J segment 6 bases; nucleotides outside the gene matches: 8.

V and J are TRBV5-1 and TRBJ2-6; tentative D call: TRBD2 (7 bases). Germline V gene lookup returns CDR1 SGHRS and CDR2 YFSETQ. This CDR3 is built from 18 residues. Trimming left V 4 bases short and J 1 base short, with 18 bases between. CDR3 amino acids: CASSPWGGAASGANVLTF. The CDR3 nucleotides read TGCGCCAGCAGCCCGTGGGGGGGCGCGGCTTCTGGGGCCAACGTCCTGACTTTC.

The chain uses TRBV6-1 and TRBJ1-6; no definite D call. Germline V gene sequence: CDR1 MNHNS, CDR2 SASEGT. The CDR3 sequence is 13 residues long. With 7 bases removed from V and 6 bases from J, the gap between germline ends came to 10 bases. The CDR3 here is CASKVAGNSPLHF. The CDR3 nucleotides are TGTGCCAGCAAGGTGGCTGGTAATTCACCCCTCCACTTT.

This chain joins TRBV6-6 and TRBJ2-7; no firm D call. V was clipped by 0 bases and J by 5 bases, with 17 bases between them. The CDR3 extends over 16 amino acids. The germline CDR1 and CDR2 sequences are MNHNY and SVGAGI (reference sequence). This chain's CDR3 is CASSYSALTTPDEQYF. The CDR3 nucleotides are TGTGCCAGCAGTTACTCGGCCCTAACAACACCAGACGAGCAGTACTTC.

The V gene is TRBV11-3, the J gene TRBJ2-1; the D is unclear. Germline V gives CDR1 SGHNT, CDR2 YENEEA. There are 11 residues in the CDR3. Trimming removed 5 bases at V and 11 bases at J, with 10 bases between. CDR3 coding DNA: TGTGCCAGCAGCCTCCCATCTAAGCAGTTCTTC. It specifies CASSLPSKQFF.

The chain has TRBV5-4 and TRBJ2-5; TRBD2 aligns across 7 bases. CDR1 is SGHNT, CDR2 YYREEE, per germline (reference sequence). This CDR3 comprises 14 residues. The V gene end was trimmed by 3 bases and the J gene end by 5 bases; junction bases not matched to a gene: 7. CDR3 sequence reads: CASSSDRGEETQYF. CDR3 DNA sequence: TGTGCCAGCAGCTCGGACCGGGGGGAGGAGACCCAGTACTTC. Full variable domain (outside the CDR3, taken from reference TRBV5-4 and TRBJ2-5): ETGVTQSPTHLIKTRGQQVTLRCSSQSGHNTVSWYQQALGQGPQFIFQYYREEENGRGNFPPRFSGLQFPNYSSELNVNALELDDSALYLCASSSDRGEETQYFGPGTRLLVL.